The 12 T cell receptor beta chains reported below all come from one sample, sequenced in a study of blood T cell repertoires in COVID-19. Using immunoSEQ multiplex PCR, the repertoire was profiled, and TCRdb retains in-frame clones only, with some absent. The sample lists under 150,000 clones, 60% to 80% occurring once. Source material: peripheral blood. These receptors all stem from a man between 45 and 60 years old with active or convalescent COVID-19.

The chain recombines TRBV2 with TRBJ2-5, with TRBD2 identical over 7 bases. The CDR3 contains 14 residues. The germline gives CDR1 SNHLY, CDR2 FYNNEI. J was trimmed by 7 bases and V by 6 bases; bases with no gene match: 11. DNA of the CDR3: TGTGCCAGCAGGCGGTCCCTGGGGGGGATGACCCAGTACTTC. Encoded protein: CASRRSLGGMTQYF.

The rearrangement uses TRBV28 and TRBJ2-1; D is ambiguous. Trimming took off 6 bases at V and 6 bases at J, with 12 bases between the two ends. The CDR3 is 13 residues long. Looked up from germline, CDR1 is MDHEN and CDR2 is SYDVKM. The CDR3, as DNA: TGTGCCAGCAGCCTAATTTCCCGCAATGAGCAGTTCTTC. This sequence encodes CASSLISRNEQFF.

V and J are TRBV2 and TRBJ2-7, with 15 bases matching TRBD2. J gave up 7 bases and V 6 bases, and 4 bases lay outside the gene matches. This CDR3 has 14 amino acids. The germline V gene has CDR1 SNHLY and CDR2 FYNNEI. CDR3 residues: CASRPGLAGGEQYF. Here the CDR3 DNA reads TGTGCCAGCAGGCCGGGACTAGCGGGAGGTGAGCAGTACTTC.

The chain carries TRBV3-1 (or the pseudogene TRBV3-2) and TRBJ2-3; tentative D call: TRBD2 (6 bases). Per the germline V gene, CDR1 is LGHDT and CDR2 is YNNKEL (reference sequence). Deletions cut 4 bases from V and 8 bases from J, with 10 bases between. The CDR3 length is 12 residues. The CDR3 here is CASSRGVGTQYF. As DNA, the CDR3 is TGTGCCAGCAGCCGCGGGGTAGGTACGCAGTATTTT.

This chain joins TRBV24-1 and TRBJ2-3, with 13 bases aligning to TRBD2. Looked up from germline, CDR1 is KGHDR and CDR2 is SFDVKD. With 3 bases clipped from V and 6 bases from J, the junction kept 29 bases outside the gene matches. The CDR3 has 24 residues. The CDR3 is CATSDPRDRGVLAGGPYRSDTQYF. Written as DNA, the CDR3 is TGTGCCACCAGTGATCCCCGGGACAGGGGGGTACTAGCGGGAGGGCCGTACCGTTCGGATACGCAGTATTTT.

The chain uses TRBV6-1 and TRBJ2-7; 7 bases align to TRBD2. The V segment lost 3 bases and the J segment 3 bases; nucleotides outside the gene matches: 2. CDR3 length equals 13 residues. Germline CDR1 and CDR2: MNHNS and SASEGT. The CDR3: CASSEGLIYEQYF. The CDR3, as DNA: TGTGCCAGCAGTGAGGGACTAATCTACGAGCAGTACTTC.

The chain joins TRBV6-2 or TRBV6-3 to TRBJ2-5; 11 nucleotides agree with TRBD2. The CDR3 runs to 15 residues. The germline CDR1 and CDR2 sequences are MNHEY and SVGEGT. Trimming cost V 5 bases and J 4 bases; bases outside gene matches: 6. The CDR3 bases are TGTGCCAGCAGTAGAAGACTAGCGGGGATAGAGACCCAGTACTTC. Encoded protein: CASSRRLAGIETQYF.

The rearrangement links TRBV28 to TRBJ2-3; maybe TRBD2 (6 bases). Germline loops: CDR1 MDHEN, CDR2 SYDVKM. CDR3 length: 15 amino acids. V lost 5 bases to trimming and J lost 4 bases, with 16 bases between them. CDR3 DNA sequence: TGTGCCAGCAGTCCCGGAGGGAGACGGGCAGATACGCAGTATTTT. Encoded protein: CASSPGGRRADTQYF.

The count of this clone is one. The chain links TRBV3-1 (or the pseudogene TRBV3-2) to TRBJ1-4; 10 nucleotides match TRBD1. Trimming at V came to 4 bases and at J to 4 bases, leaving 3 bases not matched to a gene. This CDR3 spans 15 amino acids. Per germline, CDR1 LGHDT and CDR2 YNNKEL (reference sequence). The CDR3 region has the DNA TGTGCCAGCAGCCTCGGGACAGGGGATAATGAAAAACTGTTTTTT. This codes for CASSLGTGDNEKLFF.

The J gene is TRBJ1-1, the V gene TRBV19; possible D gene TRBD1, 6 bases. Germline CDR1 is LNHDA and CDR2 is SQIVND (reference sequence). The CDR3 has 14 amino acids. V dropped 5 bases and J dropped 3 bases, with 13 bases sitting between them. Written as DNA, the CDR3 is TGTGCCAGTAGTGTACAGGGTGAGTACACTGAAGCTTTCTTT. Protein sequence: CASSVQGEYTEAFF. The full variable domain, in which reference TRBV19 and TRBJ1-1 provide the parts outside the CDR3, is DGGITQSPKYLFRKEGQNVTLSCEQNLNHDAMYWYRQDPGQGLRLIYYSQIVNDFQKGDIAEGYSVSREKKESFPLTVTSAQKNPTAFYLCASSVQGEYTEAFFGQGTRLTVV.

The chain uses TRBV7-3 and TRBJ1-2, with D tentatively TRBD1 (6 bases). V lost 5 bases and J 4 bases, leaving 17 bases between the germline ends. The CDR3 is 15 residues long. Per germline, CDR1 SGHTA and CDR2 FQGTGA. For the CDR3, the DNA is TGTGCCAGCAGCCCAGGACGGGGGGCCCCCTATGGCTACACCTTC. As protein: CASSPGRGAPYGYTF.

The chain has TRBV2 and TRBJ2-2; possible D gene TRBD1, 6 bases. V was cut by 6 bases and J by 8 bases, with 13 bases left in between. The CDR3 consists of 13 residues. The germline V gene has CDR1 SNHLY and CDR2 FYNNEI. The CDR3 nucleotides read TGTGCCAGCAGCGTCACAGGGAAGGGGGAGCTGTTTTTT. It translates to CASSVTGKGELFF.